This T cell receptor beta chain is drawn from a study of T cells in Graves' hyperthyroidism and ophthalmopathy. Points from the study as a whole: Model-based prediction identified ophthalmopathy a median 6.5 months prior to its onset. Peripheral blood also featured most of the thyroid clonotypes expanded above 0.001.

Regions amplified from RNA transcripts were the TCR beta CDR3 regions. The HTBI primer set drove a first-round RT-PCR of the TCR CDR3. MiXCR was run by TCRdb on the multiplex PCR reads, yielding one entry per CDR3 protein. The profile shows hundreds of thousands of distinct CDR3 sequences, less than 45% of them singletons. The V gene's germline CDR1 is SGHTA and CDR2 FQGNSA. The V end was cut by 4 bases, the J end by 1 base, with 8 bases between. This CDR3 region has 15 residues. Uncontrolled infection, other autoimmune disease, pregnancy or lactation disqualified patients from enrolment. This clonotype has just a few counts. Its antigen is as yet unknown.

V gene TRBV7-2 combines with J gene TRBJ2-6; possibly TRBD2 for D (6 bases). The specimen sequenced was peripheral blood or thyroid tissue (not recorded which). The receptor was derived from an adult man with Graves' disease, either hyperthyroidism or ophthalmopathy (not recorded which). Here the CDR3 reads CASSSEGSGANVLTF. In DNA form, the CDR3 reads TGTGCCAGCAGCTCGGAGGGGTCTGGGGCCAACGTCCTGACTTTC. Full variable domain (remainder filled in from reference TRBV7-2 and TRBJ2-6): GAGVSQSPSNKVTEKGKDVELRCDPISGHTALYWYRQSLGQGLEFLIYFQGNSAPDKSGLPSDRFSAERTGGSVSTLTIQRTQQEDSAVYLCASSSEGSGANVLTFGAGSRLTVL.